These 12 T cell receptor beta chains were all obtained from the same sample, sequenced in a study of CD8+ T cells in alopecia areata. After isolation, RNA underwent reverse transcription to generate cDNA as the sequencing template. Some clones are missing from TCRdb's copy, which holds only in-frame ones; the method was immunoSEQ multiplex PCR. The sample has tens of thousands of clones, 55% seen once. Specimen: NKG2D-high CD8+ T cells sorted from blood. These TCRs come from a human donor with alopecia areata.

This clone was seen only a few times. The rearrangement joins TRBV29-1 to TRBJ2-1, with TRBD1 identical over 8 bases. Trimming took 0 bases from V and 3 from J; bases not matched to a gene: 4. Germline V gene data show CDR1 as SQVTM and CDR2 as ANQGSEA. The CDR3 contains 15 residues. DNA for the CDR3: TGCAGCGTTGAAGAAGACACAGGGGGCTACAATGAGCAGTTCTTC. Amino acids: CSVEEDTGGYNEQFF.

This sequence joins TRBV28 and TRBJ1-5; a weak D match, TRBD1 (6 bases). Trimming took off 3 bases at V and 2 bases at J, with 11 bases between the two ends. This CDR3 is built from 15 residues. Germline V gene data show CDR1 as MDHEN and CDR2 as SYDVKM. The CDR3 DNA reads TGTGCCAGCAGTTTGCAGGGGCGTGGCAATCAGCCCCAGCATTTT. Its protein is CASSLQGRGNQPQHF.

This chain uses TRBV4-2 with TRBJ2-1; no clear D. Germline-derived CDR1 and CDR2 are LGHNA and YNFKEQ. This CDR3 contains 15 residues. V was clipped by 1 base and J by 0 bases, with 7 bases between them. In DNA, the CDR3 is TGTGCCAGCAGCCAAGGGCTACTCTCCTACAATGAGCAGTTCTTC. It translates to CASSQGLLSYNEQFF.

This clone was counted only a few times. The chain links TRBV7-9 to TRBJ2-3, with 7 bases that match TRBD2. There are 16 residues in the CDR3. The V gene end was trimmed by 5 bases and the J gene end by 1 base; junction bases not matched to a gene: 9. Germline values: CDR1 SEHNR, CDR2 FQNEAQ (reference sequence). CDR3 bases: TGTGCCAGCAGCGGTGTTCTGGCGGGGGGCACAGATACGCAGTATTTT. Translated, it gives CASSGVLAGGTDTQYF.

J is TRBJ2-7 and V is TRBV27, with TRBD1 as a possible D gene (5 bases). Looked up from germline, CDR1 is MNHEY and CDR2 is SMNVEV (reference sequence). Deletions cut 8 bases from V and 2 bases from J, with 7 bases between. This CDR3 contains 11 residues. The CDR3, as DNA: TGTGCCAGCGGGGCCGCCTACGAGCAGTACTTC. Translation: CASGAAYEQYF.

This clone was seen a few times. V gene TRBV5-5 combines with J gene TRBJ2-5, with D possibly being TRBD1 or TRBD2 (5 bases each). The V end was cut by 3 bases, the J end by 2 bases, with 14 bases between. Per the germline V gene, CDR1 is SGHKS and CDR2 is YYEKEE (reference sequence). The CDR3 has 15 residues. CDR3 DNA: TGTGCCAGCAGCTCGAAAGGGACCGCTCAAGAGACCCAGTACTTC. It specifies CASSSKGTAQETQYF.

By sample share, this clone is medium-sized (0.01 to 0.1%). DNA for the CDR3: TGTGCCAGCAGCTTGGGGACAGGGGGCCTAGGGATCTACGAGCAGTACTTC. Protein product: CASSLGTGGLGIYEQYF. The rearrangement uses TRBV7-9 and TRBJ2-7; 12 nucleotides align to TRBD1. Germline V gene sequence: CDR1 SEHNR, CDR2 FQNEAQ (reference sequence). V dropped 3 bases and J dropped 3; count of bases not matched to a gene: 9. This CDR3 region has 17 residues.

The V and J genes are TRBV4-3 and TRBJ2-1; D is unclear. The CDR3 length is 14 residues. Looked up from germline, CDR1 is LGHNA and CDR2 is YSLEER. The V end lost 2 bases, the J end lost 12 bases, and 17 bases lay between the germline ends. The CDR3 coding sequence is TGCGCCAGCAGCCAACTGGCAACCTACAAAGGGCAGTTCTTC. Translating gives CASSQLATYKGQFF.

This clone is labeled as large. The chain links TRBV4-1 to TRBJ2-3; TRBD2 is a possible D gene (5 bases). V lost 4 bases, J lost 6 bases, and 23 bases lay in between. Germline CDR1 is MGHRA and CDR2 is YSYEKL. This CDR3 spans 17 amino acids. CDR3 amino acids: CASSPHQLGLARDTQYF. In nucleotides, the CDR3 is TGCGCCAGCAGCCCGCATCAGCTGGGCCTAGCTCGGGATACGCAGTATTTT.

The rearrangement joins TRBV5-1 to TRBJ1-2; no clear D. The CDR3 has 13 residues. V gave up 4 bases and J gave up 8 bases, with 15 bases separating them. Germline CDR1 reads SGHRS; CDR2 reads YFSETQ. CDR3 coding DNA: TGCGCCAGCAGCCCGGCCCCTAGAGACGGCTACACCTTC. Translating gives CASSPAPRDGYTF.

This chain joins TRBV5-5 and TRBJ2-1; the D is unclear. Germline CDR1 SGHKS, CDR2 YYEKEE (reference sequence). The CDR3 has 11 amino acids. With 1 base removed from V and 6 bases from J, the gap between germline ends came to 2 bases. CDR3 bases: TGTGCCAGCAGCTTGTTCAATGAGCAGTTCTTC. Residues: CASSLFNEQFF.

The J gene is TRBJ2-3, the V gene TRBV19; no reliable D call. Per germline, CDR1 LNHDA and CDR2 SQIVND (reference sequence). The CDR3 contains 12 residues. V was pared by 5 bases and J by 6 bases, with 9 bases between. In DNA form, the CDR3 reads TGTGCCAGTAGTCCTTCGTGGGATACGCAGTATTTT. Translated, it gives CASSPSWDTQYF. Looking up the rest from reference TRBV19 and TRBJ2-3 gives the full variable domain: DGGITQSPKYLFRKEGQNVTLSCEQNLNHDAMYWYRQDPGQGLRLIYYSQIVNDFQKGDIAEGYSVSREKKESFPLTVTSAQKNPTAFYLCASSPSWDTQYFGPGTRLTVL.